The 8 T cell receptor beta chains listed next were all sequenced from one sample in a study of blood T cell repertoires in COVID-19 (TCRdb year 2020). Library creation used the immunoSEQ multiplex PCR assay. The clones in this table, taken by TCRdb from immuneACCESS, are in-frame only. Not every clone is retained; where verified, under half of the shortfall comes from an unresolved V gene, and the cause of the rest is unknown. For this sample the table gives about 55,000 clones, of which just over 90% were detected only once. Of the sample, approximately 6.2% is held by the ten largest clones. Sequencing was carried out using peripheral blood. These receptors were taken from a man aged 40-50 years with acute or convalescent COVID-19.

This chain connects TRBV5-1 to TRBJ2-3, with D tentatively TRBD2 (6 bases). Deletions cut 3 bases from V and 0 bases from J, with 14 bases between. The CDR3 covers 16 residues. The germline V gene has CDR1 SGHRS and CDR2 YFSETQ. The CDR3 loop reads CASSSLGLLSTDTQYF. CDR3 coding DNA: TGCGCCAGCAGCTCCCTCGGACTACTTAGCACAGATACGCAGTATTTT.

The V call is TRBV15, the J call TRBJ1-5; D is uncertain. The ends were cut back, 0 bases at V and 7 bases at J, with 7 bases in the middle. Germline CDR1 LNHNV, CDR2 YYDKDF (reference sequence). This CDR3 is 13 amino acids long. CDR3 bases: TGTGCCACCAGCAGAGAATCGAGGCAGCCCCAGCATTTT. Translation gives CATSRESRQPQHF.

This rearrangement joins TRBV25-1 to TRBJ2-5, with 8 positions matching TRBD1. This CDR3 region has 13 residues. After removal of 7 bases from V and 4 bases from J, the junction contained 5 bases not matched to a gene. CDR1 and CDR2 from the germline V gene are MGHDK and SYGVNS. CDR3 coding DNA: TGTGCCAGCAAAATTACAGGGGGAGAGACCCAGTACTTC. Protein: CASKITGGETQYF.

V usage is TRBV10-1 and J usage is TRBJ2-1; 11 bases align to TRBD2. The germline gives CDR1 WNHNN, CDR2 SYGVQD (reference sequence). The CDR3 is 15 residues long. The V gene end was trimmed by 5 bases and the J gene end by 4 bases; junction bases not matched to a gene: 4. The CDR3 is CASSSTSGKYNEQFF. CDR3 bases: TGCGCCAGCAGTTCGACTAGCGGGAAGTACAATGAGCAGTTCTTC.

The CDR3 DNA reads as TGCGCCAGCAGCTTGGACGGTTACGAGCAGTACTTC. It encodes CASSLDGYEQYF. The chain uses TRBV5-1 and TRBJ2-7, with D hard to call. The CDR3 runs 12 residues. Between the trimmed V and J ends, which lost 0 bases and 4 bases, there was a span of 5 bases. Germline CDR1 SGHRS, CDR2 YFSETQ.

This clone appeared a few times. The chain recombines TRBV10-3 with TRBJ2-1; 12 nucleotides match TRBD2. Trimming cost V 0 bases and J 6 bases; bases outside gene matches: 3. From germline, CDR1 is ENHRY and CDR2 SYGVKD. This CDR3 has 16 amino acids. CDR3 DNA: TGTGCCATCAGTGAGTCTCTAGCGGGAGGGCCCAATGAGCAGTTCTTC. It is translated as CAISESLAGGPNEQFF.

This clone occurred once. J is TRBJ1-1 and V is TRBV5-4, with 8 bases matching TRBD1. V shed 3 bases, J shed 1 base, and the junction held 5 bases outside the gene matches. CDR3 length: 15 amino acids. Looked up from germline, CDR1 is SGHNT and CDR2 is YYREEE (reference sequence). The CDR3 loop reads CASSSPGQGNTEAFF. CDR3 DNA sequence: TGTGCCAGCAGCTCTCCAGGACAGGGGAACACTGAAGCTTTCTTT. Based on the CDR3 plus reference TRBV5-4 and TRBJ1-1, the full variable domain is ETGVTQSPTHLIKTRGQQVTLRCSSQSGHNTVSWYQQALGQGPQFIFQYYREEENGRGNFPPRFSGLQFPNYSSELNVNALELDDSALYLCASSSPGQGNTEAFFGQGTRLTVV.

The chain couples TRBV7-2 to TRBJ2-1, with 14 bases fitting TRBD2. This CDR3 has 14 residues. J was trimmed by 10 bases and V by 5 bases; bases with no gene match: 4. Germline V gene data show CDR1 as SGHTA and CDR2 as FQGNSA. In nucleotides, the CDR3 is TGTGCCAGCAGCACCAGGACTAGCGGGAGGGAGCAGTTCTTC. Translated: CASSTRTSGREQFF.